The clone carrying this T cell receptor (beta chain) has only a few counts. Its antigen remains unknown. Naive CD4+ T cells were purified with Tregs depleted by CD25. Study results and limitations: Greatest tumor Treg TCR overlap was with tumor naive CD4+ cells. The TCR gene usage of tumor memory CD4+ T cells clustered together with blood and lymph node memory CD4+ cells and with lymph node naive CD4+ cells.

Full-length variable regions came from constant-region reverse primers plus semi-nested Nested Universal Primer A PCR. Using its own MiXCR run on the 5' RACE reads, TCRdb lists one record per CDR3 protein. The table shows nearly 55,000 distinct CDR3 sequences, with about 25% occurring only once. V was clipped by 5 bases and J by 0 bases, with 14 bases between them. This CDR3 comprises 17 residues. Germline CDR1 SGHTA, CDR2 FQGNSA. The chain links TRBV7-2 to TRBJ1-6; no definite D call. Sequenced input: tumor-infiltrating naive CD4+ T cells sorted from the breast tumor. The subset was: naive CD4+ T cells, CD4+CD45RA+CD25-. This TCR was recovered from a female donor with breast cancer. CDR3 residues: CASSPDGASSYNSPLHF. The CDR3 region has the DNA TGTGCCAGCAGCCCGGACGGTGCGAGCTCCTATAATTCACCCCTCCACTTT.